Below are 6 T cell receptor beta chains sequenced from a single sample in a study of blood T cells in healthy people across ages. A second roughly 7 to 11 cycle PCR used barcoded and J-beta primers. TCRdb reprocessed the 5' RACE reads with MiXCR, giving one entry per CDR3 protein. The data contain around 990,000 distinct CDR3 sequences, under 30% of them singletons. This same sample was also part of a study on T cells of mothers and their children.

Sequencing input: blood. The receptor source for this set is a girl aged 2-10 years in good health.

In its sample, this clonotype was seen a few times. The chain couples TRBV15 to TRBJ2-1, with D perhaps matching TRBD2 (6 bases). Germline-derived CDR1 and CDR2 are LNHNV and YYDKDF (reference sequence). The CDR3 spans 16 residues. V shed 1 base and J shed 4 bases, with 14 bases lying between them. CDR3 residues: CATSRARTTLYNEQFF. CDR3 DNA sequence: TGTGCCACCAGCAGAGCGAGGACTACCCTTTACAATGAGCAGTTCTTC. Looking up the rest from reference TRBV15 and TRBJ2-1 gives the full variable domain: DAMVIQNPRYQVTQFGKPVTLSCSQTLNHNVMYWYQQKSSQAPKLLFHYYDKDFNNEADTPDNFQSRRPNTSFCFLDIRSPGLGDTAMYLCATSRARTTLYNEQFFGPGTRLTVL.

The V call is TRBV28, the J call TRBJ2-7; TRBD2 matches 7 bases. The CDR3 has 14 residues. Trimming took 6 bases from V and 6 from J; bases not matched to a gene: 11. Germline lookup yields CDR1 MDHEN and CDR2 SYDVKM. Here the CDR3 DNA reads TGTGCCAGCAGCCCCCGGGGAGGGGAAGGCGAGCAGTACTTC. Translating it yields CASSPRGGEGEQYF.

In this sample, this clonotype turned up a few times. As DNA, the CDR3 is TGTGCCAGCAGGACAGGGGGCGTAGAGACCCAGTACTTC. Encoded protein: CASRTGGVETQYF. The rearrangement links TRBV6-5 to TRBJ2-1; TRBD1 matches 10 bases. The closer fit of TRBJ2-5 to the DNA end suggests the J call may be wrong. The CDR3 has 13 amino acids. The germline V gene encodes CDR1 MNHEY and CDR2 SVGAGI.

The chain has TRBV6-4 and TRBJ2-2, with D perhaps TRBD2 (6 bases). Trimming took off 3 bases at V and 0 bases at J, with 8 bases between the two ends. The V gene's germline CDR1 is MRHNA and CDR2 SNTAGT. The CDR3 loop spans 15 amino acids. In DNA, the CDR3 is TGTGCCAGCAGTGAGACTAGTGCGAACACCGGGGAGCTGTTTTTT. Translation: CASSETSANTGELFF.

The V and J genes are TRBV7-9 and TRBJ1-6, with 8 bases aligning to TRBD1. After removal of 5 bases from V and 11 bases from J, the junction contained 8 bases not matched to a gene. Germline CDR1 SEHNR, CDR2 FQNEAQ (reference sequence). The CDR3 runs 14 residues. CDR3 bases: TGTGCCAGCAGCGTCGGACAGGGTCTGACACCCCTCCACTTT. This codes for CASSVGQGLTPLHF. The variable domain in full, completed from reference TRBV7-9 and TRBJ1-6, reads DTGVSQNPRHKITKRGQNVTFRCDPISEHNRLYWYRQTLGQGPEFLTYFQNEAQLEKSRLLSDRFSAERPKGSFSTLEIQRTEQGDSAMYLCASSVGQGLTPLHFGNGTRLTVT.

The J gene is TRBJ1-2, the V gene TRBV20-1, with D tentatively TRBD1 (5 bases). Germline V CDR1 and CDR2: DFQATT, SNEGSKA (reference sequence). V was trimmed by 5 bases and J by 6 bases, leaving 22 bases between them. The CDR3 is made up of 15 amino acids. As DNA, the CDR3 is TGCAGTGCTTGGACTCCAGGGAAGGGCGGCCATGGCTACACCTTC. It specifies CSAWTPGKGGHGYTF.